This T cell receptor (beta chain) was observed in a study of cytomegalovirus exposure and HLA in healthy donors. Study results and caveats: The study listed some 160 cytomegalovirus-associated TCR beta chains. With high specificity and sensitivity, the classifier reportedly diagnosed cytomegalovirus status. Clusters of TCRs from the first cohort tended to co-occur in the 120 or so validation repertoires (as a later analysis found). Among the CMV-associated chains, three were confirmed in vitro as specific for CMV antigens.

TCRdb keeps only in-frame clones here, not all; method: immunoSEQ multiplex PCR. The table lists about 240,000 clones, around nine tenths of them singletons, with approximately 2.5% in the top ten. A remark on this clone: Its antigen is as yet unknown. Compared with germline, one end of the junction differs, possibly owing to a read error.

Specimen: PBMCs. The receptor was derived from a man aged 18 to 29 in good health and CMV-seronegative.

CDR3 amino acids: CASRYLLYRTQYF. Here the CDR3 DNA reads TGTGCCAGCCGTTACTTGTTGTACAGAACGCAGTATTTT. The chain has TRBV6-6 and TRBJ2-3; D gene uncertain. Looked up from germline, CDR1 is MNHNY and CDR2 is SVGAGI (reference sequence). The CDR3 runs to 13 residues.